This TCR beta chain emerged from a study of OX40 agonist ivuxolimab in advanced cancers. Profiling relied on immunoSEQ multiplex PCR, and the TCRdb table lists in-frame clones only, not all of them. The repertoire holds about 90,000 clones, around 87% seen once, with under 0.2% in the top ten. Germline CDR1 GTSNPN, CDR2 SVGIG (reference sequence). The CDR3 has 14 residues. After removal of 2 bases from V and 4 bases from J, the junction contained 7 bases not matched to a gene. The source is an adult with an advanced solid tumor such as melanoma, head and neck, liver or kidney cancer. The rearrangement links TRBV30 to TRBJ1-2; 7 bases fit TRBD1. Material: CD4+ or CD8+ T cells sorted from blood, obtained in a trial of the OX40 agonist ivuxolimab. The CDR3 DNA sequence: TGTGCCTGGAGTTCAGGAGGGGGCCCCTATGGCTACACCTTC. Amino acid sequence: CAWSSGGGPYGYTF.